Below, 22 T cell receptor beta chains from the same sample are listed, as sequenced in a study of blood T cell repertoires in COVID-19. The data were produced by immunoSEQ multiplex PCR, yet TCRdb's version contains in-frame clones alone and is incomplete. Seen here are 200,000 to 250,000 clones, around 84% observed once, and the top ten hold approximately 4.3%. Input material: PBMCs or T cells enriched from blood (not recorded which). These receptor sequences come from a man aged 30-40 years with acute COVID-19.

The genes are TRBV6-4 and TRBJ2-2, with 10 bases matching TRBD1. The length of the CDR3 is 16 residues. V was clipped by 6 bases and J by 0 bases; unmatched bases: 4. CDR1 is MRHNA and CDR2 is SNTAGT in the germline V gene. The CDR3 nucleotides are TGTGCCAGCAGCCGAGGGACAGGGGCGAACACCGGGGAGCTGTTTTTT. It encodes CASSRGTGANTGELFF.

V usage is TRBV11-2 and J usage is TRBJ1-2; TRBD1 might be the D (6 bases). CDR3 size: 17 residues. Germline CDR1 reads SGHAT; CDR2 reads FQNNGV. Trimming shortened V by 5 bases and J by 3 bases, and 22 bases separated the two germline ends. CDR3 in DNA: TGTGCCAGCAGCCCCCCCCTGGGGGCGAGTCACCACTATGGCTACACCTTC. Its protein is CASSPPLGASHHYGYTF.

This chain connects TRBV7-2 to TRBJ2-3, with 13 nucleotides matching TRBD2. The CDR3 extends over 15 amino acids. V trimming: 5 bases; J trimming: 4 bases; junction bases outside the gene matches: 3. Germline CDR1 reads SGHTA; CDR2 reads FQGNSA. The CDR3, as DNA: TGTGCCAGCAGCCCTGGACTAGCGGGGGCAGATACGCAGTATTTT. It specifies CASSPGLAGADTQYF.

This rearrangement joins TRBV5-6 to TRBJ1-6; a weak D match, TRBD1 (6 bases). This CDR3 region has 14 residues. Germline CDR1 is SGHDT and CDR2 is YYEEEE. Trimming took off 0 bases at V and 11 bases at J, with 12 bases between the two ends. Here the CDR3 reads CASSLAGPGAPLHF. The CDR3 DNA follows: TGTGCCAGCAGCTTGGCCGGGCCAGGGGCACCCCTCCACTTT. Full variable domain (missing parts from reference TRBV5-6 and TRBJ1-6): DAGVTQSPTHLIKTRGQQVTLRCSPKSGHDTVSWYQQALGQGPQFIFQYYEEEERQRGNFPDRFSGHQFPNYSSELNVNALLLGDSALYLCASSLAGPGAPLHFGNGTRLTVT.

V usage is TRBV19 and J usage is TRBJ1-1, with 7 bases fitting TRBD1. Per the germline V gene, CDR1 is LNHDA and CDR2 is SQIVND (reference sequence). The CDR3 runs 14 residues. Trimming removed 3 bases from V and 1 base from J; junction bases left unmatched: 2. The DNA for the CDR3 is TGTGCCAGTAGTATCGGACAGGCGAACACTGAAGCTTTCTTT. Its translation is CASSIGQANTEAFF.

The chain is built from TRBV11-2 and TRBJ2-7; possibly TRBD2 for D (5 bases). With 5 bases removed from V and 4 bases from J, the gap between germline ends came to 9 bases. CDR1 and CDR2 from the germline V gene are SGHAT and FQNNGV. The CDR3 sequence is 12 residues long. The CDR3 spells CASSPPGYEQYF. As DNA, the CDR3 is TGTGCCAGCAGCCCCCCGGGGTACGAGCAGTACTTC.

This clone was observed once. The chain employs TRBV19 and TRBJ1-1; 9 bases match TRBD1. The J segment lost 6 bases and the V segment lost 4 bases, leaving 12 bases of the junction unmatched. The CDR3 runs 16 residues. From germline, CDR1 is LNHDA and CDR2 SQIVND (reference sequence). The CDR3 DNA reads as TGTGCCAGTAGTAAGACAGGGGGATCATCGGTGGCTGAAGCTTTCTTT. Its protein is CASSKTGGSSVAEAFF.

This clone was detected only once. The V gene is TRBV14, the J gene TRBJ1-2; D might be TRBD1 (5 bases). Deletions cut 3 bases from V and 4 bases from J, with 9 bases between. The CDR3 is 13 residues long. CDR1 is SGHDN, CDR2 FVKESK, per germline. CDR3 nucleotide sequence: TGTGCCAGCAGCCACAGGCAGGGCTATGGCTACACCTTC. Translated: CASSHRQGYGYTF.

The J gene is TRBJ1-1, the V gene TRBV5-4, with a possible D match to TRBD1 (6 bases). The ends were cut back, 6 bases at V and 3 bases at J, with 15 bases in the middle. The V gene's germline CDR1 is SGHNT and CDR2 YYREEE (reference sequence). This CDR3 has 14 residues. This CDR3 reads CASNPGVMDTEAFF. The CDR3 region has the DNA TGTGCCAGCAACCCAGGGGTAATGGACACTGAAGCTTTCTTT.

This chain links TRBV2 with TRBJ1-6; the D gene is possibly TRBD1 (6 bases). This CDR3 comprises 16 residues. CDR1 and CDR2 from the germline V gene are SNHLY and FYNNEI. V lost 8 bases and J 5 bases, leaving 19 bases between the germline ends. The CDR3 sequence is CASCRVAGANNSPLHF. CDR3 in DNA: TGTGCCAGCTGTCGAGTGGCAGGGGCGAATAATTCACCCCTCCACTTT.

The gene calls are TRBV5-1 and TRBJ1-6; 8 nucleotides match TRBD1. Germline CDR1 and CDR2: SGHRS and YFSETQ. V was clipped by 9 bases and J by 8 bases; unmatched bases: 7. The CDR3 is 13 amino acids. The CDR3 DNA is TGCGCCACCTCCGGGACAGGAGATTCACCCCTCCACTTT. Amino acid sequence: CATSGTGDSPLHF. The variable domain in full, with the rest retrieved from reference TRBV5-1 and TRBJ1-6, is KAGVTQTPRYLIKTRGQQVTLSCSPISGHRSVSWYQQTPGQGLQFLFEYFSETQRNKGNFPGRFSGRQFSNSRSEMNVSTLELGDSALYLCATSGTGDSPLHFGNGTRLTVT.

The chain uses TRBV6-5 and TRBJ1-1; TRBD1 aligns across 10 bases. The CDR3 contains 15 residues. After removal of 7 bases from V and 1 base from J, the junction contained 6 bases not matched to a gene. Germline V gene data show CDR1 as MNHEY and CDR2 as SVGAGI. Here the CDR3 DNA reads TGTGCCAGCATAGGGACAGGGGTATCGAACACTGAAGCTTTCTTT. It is translated as CASIGTGVSNTEAFF.

This clone has a handful of counts. This chain links TRBV7-2 with TRBJ1-5, with TRBD1 matching over 7 bases. The CDR3 extends over 14 amino acids. CDR1 and CDR2 from the germline V gene are SGHTA and FQGNSA. Germline trimming cut 3 bases from V and 5 bases from J; bases unmatched to any gene: 4. CDR3 protein: CASSFYGTDQPQHF. DNA of the CDR3: TGTGCCAGCAGCTTTTACGGGACAGATCAGCCCCAGCATTTT.

This clone was seen once. The gene calls are TRBV4-1 and TRBJ1-1; possibly TRBD1 for D (5 bases). CDR1 MGHRA and CDR2 YSYEKL come from the germline V gene. V lost 3 bases, J lost 0 bases, and 11 bases lay in between. CDR3 length: 15 residues. The CDR3 sequence is CASSQTSTVNTEAFF. CDR3 nucleotide sequence: TGCGCCAGCAGCCAGACCTCGACAGTGAACACTGAAGCTTTCTTT.

The chain joins TRBV21-1 to TRBJ2-3; the D call of TRBD1 is as the table states it, not checked on the DNA. TRBV21-1 is a pseudogene. The CDR3 is made up of 20 amino acids. In DNA, the CDR3 is TGTGCCAGCAGCACACAAGTAAAATCCTTCTCCCACGATCCCACAGATACGCAGTATTTT. Amino acids: CASSTQVKSFSHDPTDTQYF.

The genes are TRBV6-5 and TRBJ2-1; perhaps TRBD1 as D (6 bases). Germline loops: CDR1 MNHEY, CDR2 SVGAGI. The ends were cut back, 2 bases at V and 15 bases at J, with 17 bases in the middle. The CDR3 runs to 13 residues. CDR3 region: CASSYNPGAPTFF. DNA for the CDR3: TGTGCCAGCAGTTACAACCCAGGGGCGCCGACGTTCTTC.

The chain carries TRBV5-1 and TRBJ1-1, with D possibly matching TRBD1 (5 bases). This CDR3 is 15 amino acids long. Germline CDR1 SGHRS, CDR2 YFSETQ. The V gene lost 3 bases and the J gene lost 1 base, with 13 bases spanning the gap. CDR3 loop: CASSSSPTGNTEAFF. CDR3 nucleotide sequence: TGCGCCAGCAGCTCCTCGCCTACAGGGAACACTGAAGCTTTCTTT. Variable domain in full (rest from reference TRBV5-1 and TRBJ1-1): KAGVTQTPRYLIKTRGQQVTLSCSPISGHRSVSWYQQTPGQGLQFLFEYFSETQRNKGNFPGRFSGRQFSNSRSEMNVSTLELGDSALYLCASSSSPTGNTEAFFGQGTRLTVV.

The V call is TRBV12-5, the J call TRBJ2-5; D may be TRBD1 (5 bases). This CDR3 region has 13 residues. V was trimmed by 1 base and J by 4 bases, leaving 7 bases between them. CDR1 LGHNT and CDR2 FRNRAP come from the germline V gene. The CDR3 region has the DNA TGTGCTAGTGGTTTGGGACAGTTAGAGACCCAGTACTTC. Its protein is CASGLGQLETQYF. The variable domain in full, completed from reference TRBV12-5 and TRBJ2-5, reads DARVTQTPRHKVTEMGQEVTMRCQPILGHNTVFWYRQTMMQGLELLAYFRNRAPLDDSGMPKDRFSAEMPDATLATLKIQPSEPRDSAVYFCASGLGQLETQYFGPGTRLLVL.

This clone has just one count. The chain has TRBV25-1 and TRBJ1-2; D ambiguous. This CDR3 contains 11 residues. The germline V gene has CDR1 MGHDK and CDR2 SYGVNS. Trimming removed 9 bases at V and 4 bases at J, with 9 bases between. This chain's CDR3 is CASSGSYGYTF. CDR3 coding DNA: TGTGCCAGTTCCGGGTCCTATGGCTACACCTTC.

The count of this clone is one. This chain joins TRBV7-2 and TRBJ2-7, with a weak D call TRBD1 (6 bases). Between the trimmed V and J ends, which lost 4 bases and 1 base, there was a span of 14 bases. The germline CDR1 and CDR2 sequences are SGHTA and FQGNSA. CDR3 length equals 15 residues. DNA of the CDR3: TGTGCCAGCAGCTACACAGGGTTAGGATCCTACGAGCAGTACTTC. It encodes CASSYTGLGSYEQYF. The full variable domain, in which reference TRBV7-2 and TRBJ2-7 provide the parts outside the CDR3, is GAGVSQSPSNKVTEKGKDVELRCDPISGHTALYWYRQSLGQGLEFLIYFQGNSAPDKSGLPSDRFSAERTGGSVSTLTIQRTQQEDSAVYLCASSYTGLGSYEQYFGPGTRLTVT.

This chain joins TRBV28 and TRBJ1-2; maybe TRBD1 (6 bases). This CDR3 contains 13 residues. Germline V lookup: CDR1 MDHEN, CDR2 SYDVKM. V was clipped by 5 bases and J by 8 bases, with 15 bases between them. CDR3 coding DNA: TGTGCCAGCAGTGATCTACAGGGAAGGGGCTACACCTTC. Protein: CASSDLQGRGYTF.

This chain connects TRBV11-2 to TRBJ1-1; D may be TRBD1 (5 bases). CDR3 length equals 14 residues. Germline V CDR1 and CDR2: SGHAT, FQNNGV. V was cut by 2 bases and J by 1 base, with 8 bases left in between. CDR3 sequence reads: CASSLQTGNTEAFF. The CDR3 DNA reads TGTGCCAGCAGCTTACAAACAGGGAACACTGAAGCTTTCTTT.